Listed here are 9 T cell receptor beta chains from one sample, sequenced in a study of CD8 T cells in Susac syndrome. With random hexamers, 0.5 to 1 ug RNA was reverse transcribed. TCRdb called the immunoSEQ multiplex PCR reads again in MiXCR, with one record for every CDR3 protein. In the table there are about 300,000 distinct CDR3 sequences, approximately 85% of which are singletons. Input material: CD8+ T cells from PBMCs. These receptors originate from a human donor with multiple sclerosis.

The rearrangement uses TRBV4-3 and TRBJ2-1; 8 nucleotides agree with TRBD2. Germline loops: CDR1 LGHNA, CDR2 YSLEER. The V gene end was trimmed by 0 bases and the J gene end by 0 bases; junction bases not matched to a gene: 4. The CDR3 contains 17 residues. Here the CDR3 reads CASSQDRAGGSYNEQFF. The CDR3 DNA sequence: TGCGCCAGCAGCCAAGATAGGGCGGGAGGCTCCTACAATGAGCAGTTCTTC.

The chain is built from TRBV4-3 and TRBJ2-5; D is undetermined. The CDR3 contains 15 residues. Germline V CDR1 and CDR2: LGHNA, YSLEER. Between the trimmed V and J ends, which lost 1 base and 5 bases, there was a span of 14 bases. The CDR3 region is CASSQALRGPETQYF. In DNA, the CDR3 is TGCGCCAGCAGCCAAGCTCTGAGAGGTCCGGAGACCCAGTACTTC.

In this sample, this clonotype turned up once. Here the CDR3 reads CASKIKGIGQPQHF. CDR3 DNA sequence: TGTGCCAGTAAGATAAAGGGGATTGGTCAGCCCCAGCATTTT. The chain has TRBV19 and TRBJ1-5; weak D call: TRBD1 (5 bases). The CDR3 loop spans 14 amino acids. From germline, CDR1 is LNHDA and CDR2 SQIVND (reference sequence). V lost 7 bases, J lost 6 bases, and 16 bases lay in between.

The CDR3 is CASSTWQQDEAFF. In nucleotides, the CDR3 is TGTGCCAGTAGTACTTGGCAGCAAGATGAAGCTTTCTTT. The chain links TRBV19 to TRBJ1-1; the D is unclear. Germline CDR1 and CDR2: LNHDA and SQIVND (reference sequence). The CDR3 runs 13 residues. V lost 4 bases and J lost 7, with 13 bases in between.

V and J are TRBV20-1 and TRBJ2-7, with D perhaps matching TRBD2 (5 bases). The length of the CDR3 is 15 residues. The ends were cut back, 0 bases at V and 1 base at J, with 13 bases in the middle. Germline lookup yields CDR1 DFQATT and CDR2 SNEGSKA (reference sequence). The CDR3 bases are TGCAGTGCTAGAGATTTGATAGCGCCTTCCTACGAGCAGTACTTC. Translated: CSARDLIAPSYEQYF.

The V gene is TRBV6-1, the J gene TRBJ2-2; 7 bases agree with TRBD2. V shed 3 bases and J 3 bases; nucleotides not matched to a gene: 4. The CDR3 has 15 residues. Germline CDR1 is MNHNS and CDR2 is SASEGT. CDR3 sequence: CASSDFGGYTGELFF. DNA of the CDR3: TGTGCCAGCAGTGATTTCGGGGGGTACACCGGGGAGCTGTTTTTT.

This chain links TRBV14 with TRBJ2-1; 12 nucleotides agree with TRBD2. This CDR3 has 17 amino acids. CDR1 is SGHDN, CDR2 FVKESK, per germline. The ends lost 1 base at V and 6 bases at J; junction bases unmatched: 7. The DNA for the CDR3 is TGTGCCAGCAGCCAAGTGTCCCCTAGCGGGAGGGCCAATGAGCAGTTCTTC. Amino acids: CASSQVSPSGRANEQFF.

This clonotype was observed a single time. The chain links TRBV14 to TRBJ1-2; D remains ambiguous. V was cut by 0 bases and J by 1 base, with 12 bases left in between. The germline V gene encodes CDR1 SGHDN and CDR2 FVKESK. There are 16 residues in the CDR3. In DNA form, the CDR3 reads TGTGCCAGCAGCCAAGAGGCCGGGCAGTTTAACTATGGCTACACCTTC. This codes for CASSQEAGQFNYGYTF.

The genes are TRBV19 and TRBJ1-5; perhaps TRBD1 as D (5 bases). Looked up from germline, CDR1 is LNHDA and CDR2 is SQIVND (reference sequence). The CDR3 loop spans 14 amino acids. Deletions cut 3 bases from V and 5 bases from J, with 11 bases between. The CDR3 bases are TGTGCCAGTAGTATCTCGACAGTTTATCAGCCCCAGCATTTT. It yields the protein CASSISTVYQPQHF.